The clone carrying this TCR beta chain came up once. The sample originates from a study of control samples from healthy donors and cancer patients. The CDR3 covers 15 residues. V was clipped by 2 bases and J by 2 bases; unmatched bases: 6. CDR1 and CDR2 (germline): GTSNPN, SVGIG (reference sequence). The table came from immunoSEQ multiplex PCR; TCRdb's copy has only in-frame clones and leaves some out. The table records over 120,000 clones, about 93% of them present only once. The TCR originated in a man in his 60s with colorectal cancer. The rearrangement joins TRBV30 to TRBJ1-5, with 7 bases that match TRBD1. Specimen: PBMCs. The CDR3 coding sequence is TGTGCCTGGAGTCAAGGGGGCGCCGGCAATCAGCCCCAGCATTTT. It translates to CAWSQGGAGNQPQHF.